This TCR beta chain appears in the sequencing data of a study of Tregs in tolerant kidney transplant recipients. General study results and limits: Biological reproducibility was not directly addressed in this study. Few patients were studied, so findings need validation in larger groups.

CDR1 is SGHNT and CDR2 is YYREEE in the germline V gene (reference sequence). The CDR3 has 14 residues. Deletions cut 5 bases from V and 12 bases from J, with 23 bases between. Remarks on this clone: Its antigen is undetermined.

Data came from immunoSEQ multiplex PCR; TCRdb stores just in-frame clones and leaves some out. The table includes some 70,000 clones, about four fifths detected once. The chain carries TRBV5-4 and TRBJ1-1; unclear D gene. Sequences were obtained from CD4+ T cells from blood. This sequence originates from a human donor in good health. The CDR3 nucleotides read TGTGCCAGCAGTTATGACCGGGGTCGACCCGATTCTTTCTTT. This codes for CASSYDRGRPDSFF.